The following is a T cell receptor beta chain sequence with its context. No antigen is known for it. The data derive from a study of long-term antiretroviral therapy in people with HIV. Study-level points and caveats: Versus controls, repertoires in people with HIV had narrower CDR3 length ranges. Older ART regimens may have been in use when blood was drawn between about 2004 and 2017.

A minimum of one pre-ART and two post-ART PBMC samples existed for each donor. Germline CDR1 reads LGHNA; CDR2 reads YSLEER. The CDR3 extends over 16 amino acids. Trimming at V came to 3 bases and at J to 4 bases, leaving 11 bases not matched to a gene. It was version v3.0 of the immunoSEQ assay that was run at survey level. Assay: immunoSEQ multiplex PCR; the TCRdb copy retains only in-frame clones and omits some. Of around 31,000 clones in the sample, 80% to 90% were seen once. The sample here was unsorted PBMCs, taken 0.8 years before starting antiretroviral therapy. This chain uses TRBV4-3 with TRBJ2-7; 8 bases are a match to TRBD1. This TCR was sampled from a man in his late teens or twenties with HIV. The CDR3 DNA sequence: TGCGCCAGCAGCCAGGGAGCCCGGGACAGGCGGTACGAGCAGTACTTC. Amino acids: CASSQGARDRRYEQYF.